Listed below are T cell receptor beta chains from one sample, sequenced in a study of beta chain features in type 1 diabetes. Repertoires were generated with immunoSEQ multiplex PCR, while TCRdb's copy carries only in-frame clones and drops some. Of around 310,000 clones listed, about 13% are singletons. Sequencing was done on a sample of naive CD4+ T cells from blood. The receptors stem from a young woman with type 1 diabetes. CDR3s include the opening cysteine and the closing phenylalanine or tryptophan. A D gene is named only where the DNA matches it firmly. The listing skips clone size in some rows; elsewhere it reads once, few, many or a size class.

size,V,J,D,CDR3,DNA
few,TRBV7-3,TRBJ2-1,.,CASSLILASYNEQFF,TGTGCCAGCAGCTTAATTCTAGCCTCCTACAATGAGCAGTTCTTC
.,TRBV28,TRBJ1-2,TRBD1,CASSLRTGGRGYTF,TGTGCCAGCAGCCTAAGGACAGGGGGGCGAGGCTACACCTTC
few,TRBV7-2,TRBJ2-4,TRBD1,CASSLHLPGGAKNIQYF,TGTGCCAGCAGCTTACATCTACCAGGGGGAGCCAAAAACATTCAGTACTTC
few,TRBV7-9,TRBJ2-7,TRBD2,CASSLGLARTYEQYF,TGTGCCAGCAGCTTGGGACTAGCAAGGACCTACGAGCAGTACTTC
few,TRBV5-1,TRBJ1-2,.,CASSQTGFNYGYTF,TGCGCCAGCAGCCAAACAGGATTCAACTATGGCTACACCTTC
.,TRBV15,TRBJ1-1,.,CATSRGRDTEAFF,TGTGCCACCAGCAGAGGTCGGGACACTGAAGCTTTCTTT
few,TRBV19,TRBJ2-5,.,CASSIGDTKTQYF,TGTGCCAGTAGTATAGGGGACACGAAGACCCAGTACTTC
.,TRBV6-6,TRBJ2-4,TRBD1,CASSYRDSWSIQYF,TGTGCCAGCAGTTATAGGGACAGCTGGAGTATTCAGTACTTC
.,TRBV2,TRBJ2-2,.,CASAEFRGAGTGELFF,TGTGCCAGCGCCGAGTTCCGGGGCGCGGGGACCGGGGAGCTGTTTTTT
.,TRBV19,TRBJ2-4,TRBD2,CASSRGLAENIQYF,TGTGCCAGTAGTAGGGGACTAGCGGAAAACATTCAGTACTTC
few,TRBV18,TRBJ2-2,TRBD1,CASSRQGNTGELFF,TGTGCCAGCTCACGACAGGGGAACACCGGGGAGCTGTTTTTT
few,TRBV28,TRBJ2-7,TRBD2,CASKGLAAEQYF,TGTGCCAGCAAGGGACTAGCGGCCGAGCAGTACTTC